These 17 T cell receptor beta chains originate from one sample sequenced in a study of regulatory T cells in long-lasting Graves disease. Time point given: newly diagnosed GD, antithyroid drugs for less than 3 months. The TCR library was made from RNA that had been extracted from PBMCs in TRIzol. Construction of TCR beta libraries relied on iRepertoire HTBI primers and on Arm-PCR targeting CDR3 regions. TCRdb analysed the multiplex PCR reads with MiXCR anew, one entry per CDR3 protein. The sample has a few hundred thousand distinct CDR3 sequences, roughly 13% seen once; the top ten hold about 10%. This sample was shared with a second study, whose subject was T cells in Graves' hyperthyroidism and ophthalmopathy.

Specimen: peripheral blood mononuclear cells (PBMCs), collected at new diagnosis, from a patient treated with antithyroid drugs. These receptors all come from a young man with Graves disease.

This clonotype was seen ten or more times. V gene TRBV29-1 combines with J gene TRBJ2-3; tentative D call: TRBD2 (6 bases). The CDR3 covers 13 residues. V was pared by 4 bases and J by 6 bases, with 14 bases between. Germline CDR1 and CDR2: SQVTM and ANQGSEA. This CDR3 is CSVVASVGDTQYF. The CDR3 bases are TGCAGCGTTGTGGCTAGCGTCGGGGATACGCAGTATTTT.

This clonotype has ten or more counts. This chain uses TRBV5-1 with TRBJ2-3; 12 bases map to TRBD2. CDR1 and CDR2 from the germline V gene are SGHRS and YFSETQ. With V trimmed by 4 bases and J by 3 bases, 6 bases remained unmatched. The CDR3 covers 16 residues. This chain's CDR3 is CASSLQGLAGTDTQYF. In DNA form, the CDR3 reads TGCGCCAGCAGCCTGCAAGGACTAGCGGGAACAGATACGCAGTATTTT.

This clonotype was recorded a few times. The V gene is TRBV15, the J gene TRBJ2-7; D is perhaps TRBD2 (7 bases). The CDR3 sequence is 14 residues long. Trimming pared 4 bases from V and 2 bases from J, leaving 12 bases between. Germline CDR1 and CDR2: LNHNV and YYDKDF (reference sequence). The CDR3 region is CATSKGGEAYEQYF. In nucleotides, the CDR3 is TGTGCCACCAGCAAGGGGGGGGAAGCCTACGAGCAGTACTTC.

This clonotype was recorded many times. The chain links TRBV10-3 to TRBJ1-1, with unresolved D. Germline CDR1 ENHRY, CDR2 SYGVKD. This CDR3 has 12 residues. Trimming shortened V by 4 bases and J by 1 base, and 4 bases separated the two germline ends. CDR3 in DNA: TGTGCCATCAGTGTTGGGAACACTGAAGCTTTCTTT. Translation gives CAISVGNTEAFF.

This clonotype was counted a few times. The chain couples TRBV27 to TRBJ1-4; D is unclear. The CDR3 contains 13 residues. V was shortened by 2 bases and J by 7 bases, with 8 bases between the two germline ends. Per the germline V gene, CDR1 is MNHEY and CDR2 is SMNVEV (reference sequence). The CDR3 is CASSLVGSEKLFF. The CDR3 DNA reads as TGTGCCAGCAGTTTAGTAGGGAGTGAAAAACTGTTTTTT.

This clonotype was observed a few times. CDR3 nucleotide sequence: TGTGCCACCGCTAGGGACCCCCTCCTTGGCTACACCTTC. As protein: CATARDPLLGYTF. The chain has TRBV6-2 or TRBV6-3 and TRBJ1-2; tentative D call: TRBD1 (5 bases). The CDR3 has 13 residues. CDR1 and CDR2 from the germline V gene are MNHEY and SVGEGT. Trimming left V 10 bases short and J 7 bases short, with 19 bases between.

This clonotype occurred many times. The rearrangement links TRBV7-7 to TRBJ2-1, with D unresolved. The CDR3 is 14 amino acids. Between the trimmed V and J ends, which lost 5 bases and 8 bases, there was a span of 16 bases. Germline V gene data show CDR1 as SSHAT and CDR2 as FNYEAQ (reference sequence). The CDR3 is CASSTGIHVDEQFF. The CDR3, as DNA: TGTGCCAGCAGCACTGGGATACACGTCGATGAGCAGTTCTTC.

This chain uses TRBV29-1 with TRBJ2-7; no reliable D call. Germline values: CDR1 SQVTM, CDR2 ANQGSEA. V gave up 1 base and J gave up 2 bases, with 15 bases separating them. The CDR3 is made up of 15 amino acids. The CDR3 loop is CSVEGFGLGTYEQYF. Here the CDR3 DNA reads TGCAGCGTTGAAGGATTCGGCCTAGGTACCTACGAGCAGTACTTC.

This clonotype has just one count. A read error may explain this, as a much larger clone is one base away. The rearrangement joins TRBV13 to TRBJ2-3; no firm D call. CDR1 is PRHDT, CDR2 FYEKMQ, per germline (reference sequence). The CDR3 length is 12 residues. V lost 6 bases and J lost 8, with 12 bases in between. DNA for the CDR3: TGTGCCAGCAGATCTCCCCCAGGTACGCAGTATTTT. Its protein product is CASRSPPGTQYF.

The sample holds a few counts of this clonotype. V and J are TRBV27 and TRBJ2-1; 10 bases align to TRBD2. Losses at the gene ends were 3 bases for V and 4 bases for J; bases not matched to a gene: 3. This CDR3 contains 15 residues. Germline-derived CDR1 and CDR2 are MNHEY and SMNVEV (reference sequence). In DNA form, the CDR3 reads TGTGCCAGCAGTTTTCTAGCGGGGGATTACAATGAGCAGTTCTTC. Amino acid sequence: CASSFLAGDYNEQFF.

At least ten counts were recorded for this clonotype. The genes are TRBV27 and TRBJ2-5; weak D call: TRBD2 (5 bases). Trimming removed 3 bases at V and 5 bases at J, with 13 bases between. This CDR3 has 14 amino acids. Germline CDR1 MNHEY, CDR2 SMNVEV (reference sequence). The DNA of the CDR3 is TGTGCCAGCAGTTTCGGACTCTTGAGGGAGACCCAGTACTTC. As protein: CASSFGLLRETQYF.

This clonotype turned up a few times. The chain is built from TRBV6-2 or TRBV6-3 and TRBJ1-1; D possibly corresponds to TRBD1 (5 bases). The CDR3 totals 11 residues. Trimming shortened V by 7 bases and J by 3 bases, and 6 bases separated the two germline ends. Germline V gives CDR1 MNHEY, CDR2 SVGEGT. Here the CDR3 DNA reads TGTGCCAGCAACAGGCACACTGAAGCTTTCTTT. Translated: CASNRHTEAFF.

This clonotype has just a few counts. In DNA, the CDR3 is TGCAGTGCTCGGACCTGGAGCACAGATACGCAGTATTTT. As protein: CSARTWSTDTQYF. This rearrangement joins TRBV20-1 to TRBJ2-3; no firm D call. The CDR3 has 13 amino acids. Germline V gene lookup returns CDR1 DFQATT and CDR2 SNEGSKA (reference sequence). V lost 5 bases to trimming and J lost 0 bases, with 9 bases between them.

The count of this clonotype is one. This rearrangement joins TRBV20-1 to TRBJ2-7, with D possibly TRBD2 on 6 matching bases. Trimming took off 0 bases at V and 6 bases at J, with 18 bases between the two ends. The CDR3 loop spans 15 amino acids. Germline V gene lookup returns CDR1 DFQATT and CDR2 SNEGSKA (reference sequence). DNA for the CDR3: TGCAGTGCTAGAGATGAAGCTAGCGCCTTACTCGAGCAGTACTTC. This gives the protein CSARDEASALLEQYF.

The chain carries TRBV7-2 and TRBJ2-2; TRBD2 matches 10 bases. CDR1 and CDR2 from the germline V gene are SGHTA and FQGNSA. This CDR3 is 16 amino acids long. V dropped 2 bases and J dropped 2; count of bases not matched to a gene: 2. The CDR3 DNA reads as TGTGCCAGCAGCTTACTACTAGCGGGAAACACCGGGGAGCTGTTTTTT. Protein sequence: CASSLLLAGNTGELFF.

This clonotype appeared many times. The chain joins TRBV19 to TRBJ2-5, with D tentatively TRBD1 (6 bases). This CDR3 region has 14 residues. Trimming left V 1 base short and J 5 bases short, with 11 bases between. The germline V gene encodes CDR1 LNHDA and CDR2 SQIVND (reference sequence). Written as DNA, the CDR3 is TGTGCCAGTAGTATAGGAGGGGGTTTGGAGACCCAGTACTTC. Its protein product is CASSIGGGLETQYF.

This clonotype was detected a few times. This chain joins TRBV20-1 and TRBJ2-7; 8 bases fit TRBD1. Looked up from germline, CDR1 is DFQATT and CDR2 is SNEGSKA (reference sequence). J lost 5 bases, V lost 5 bases, and 11 bases had no gene match. This CDR3 has 14 residues. CDR3 nucleotide sequence: TGCAGTGCTGGGAGGACAGGGCTAGGGGACGAGCAGTACTTC. It codes for CSAGRTGLGDEQYF.